This is a list of T cell receptor beta chains from one sample in a study of shared clonotypes between healthy human individuals. Some clones are missing from TCRdb's copy, which holds only in-frame ones; the method was immunoSEQ multiplex PCR. The sample gives 1 million to 1.3 million clones, around 78% of which show up once; 0.55% to 0.7% is in the top ten. The sample was memory CD4+ T cells from PBMCs. All receptors derive from a man aged 18 to 35 in good health. Some clones in this sample may be carry-over from other donors' samples. Both conserved end residues are part of each CDR3.

v_call	j_call	cdr3_aa
TRBV7-8	TRBJ1-2	CASSFFVQGPRDYGYTF
TRBV15	TRBJ1-3	CATQDSYSGNTIYF
TRBV9	TRBJ2-3	CASSVTGTRGDTQYF
TRBV5-1	TRBJ2-1	CASSFGDRTWGDEQFF
TRBV29-1	TRBJ1-2	CSVLETDTYGYTF
TRBV28	TRBJ2-5	CASSLAEQGRQYF
TRBV15	TRBJ2-3	CATSRDRRGTTDTQYF
TRBV7-2	TRBJ2-5	CASSPLAGDQETQHF
TRBV9	TRBJ2-1	CASSPISGRAEHEQFF
TRBV29-1	TRBJ2-2	CSVMVTITGELFF
TRBV9	TRBJ1-3	CASSASDGVHTIYF
TRBV7-9	TRBJ2-5	CASSLGTNQETQYF
TRBV7-2	TRBJ2-1	CASSLLGGVYNEQFF
TRBV9	TRBJ2-3	CASSVRDSTDTQYF
TRBV2	TRBJ1-4	CASSEDEKLFF
TRBV21-1	TRBJ2-5	CASSRLQIRGREYF
TRBV19	TRBJ1-2	CASSLRPGNVDYGYTF
TRBV5-1	TRBJ2-1	CASSGDPSAVNEQFF
TRBV28	TRBJ2-7	CASSLTGYEQYF
TRBV27	TRBJ2-7	CASSAIAGSSYEQYF
TRBV5-1	TRBJ2-7	CASSNREGADEQYF
TRBV30	TRBJ2-1	CAWSVSRPVGEQFF
TRBV6-1	TRBJ2-1	CASRRDRNNEQFF
TRBV7-9	TRBJ2-7	CASSLIPRPGDNSYEQYF
TRBV4-1	TRBJ1-5	CASSQLDRDNQPQHF
TRBV6-1	TRBJ2-5	CASSIRGSGETQYF
TRBV28	TRBJ1-5	CASSLPGAGRKAQHF
TRBV9	TRBJ2-5	CASSASLRGGETQYF
TRBV19	TRBJ2-5	CASSIIGAGPQETQYF
TRBV10-3	TRBJ2-1	CAIGRQGSGSYNEQFF
TRBV28	TRBJ2-5	CASSFPYGNQETQYF
TRBV30	TRBJ2-7	CAWSVQAEQYF
TRBV6-5	TRBJ2-7	CASSYGDEQYF
TRBV10-3	TRBJ2-1	CAISDGSSYNEQFF
TRBV5-1	TRBJ2-1	CASSAGTVNEQFF
TRBV27	TRBJ1-4	CASSERPGAHREKLFF
TRBV4-2	TRBJ2-5	CASSQAVRVYETQYF
TRBV2	TRBJ2-5	CASRPQETQYF
TRBV5-4	TRBJ2-2	CASRGDRENTGELFF
TRBV10-2	TRBJ2-2	CASSSTNTGELFF
TRBV4-1	TRBJ2-1	CASSQDTRGGHNEQFF